This T cell receptor beta chain was identified during a study of cytomegalovirus exposure and HLA in healthy donors. The CDR3 runs 19 residues. V was trimmed by 4 bases and J by 1 base, leaving 21 bases between them. Germline CDR1 reads SGHRS; CDR2 reads YFSETQ. Primers: 60 Vbeta forward and 13 Jbeta reverse. Method: immunoSEQ multiplex PCR; TCRdb's copy keeps in-frame clones and lacks some. The data show about 140,000 clones, roughly 80% seen once. The sequence came from a man in his forties in good health and CMV-seronegative. The J gene is TRBJ2-6, the V gene TRBV5-1, with D possibly being TRBD2 (6 bases). Sequencing was carried out using PBMCs. CDR3 nucleotides: TGCGCCAGCAGCCTATTTGGGGGTCTGGGGAGGTCTGGGGCCAACGTCCTGACTTTC. Translating it yields CASSLFGGLGRSGANVLTF.